This entry lists 20 T cell receptor beta chains sequenced from one sample in a study of control samples from healthy donors and cancer patients. The protocol was immunoSEQ multiplex PCR, while the TCRdb copy is restricted to in-frame clones and leaves out a portion. Its listing shows some 180,000 clones. The sample consisted of blood. These receptors were obtained from a woman younger than 45 in good health.

The J gene is TRBJ2-5, the V gene TRBV9; D tentatively reads TRBD1 or TRBD2 (5 bases each). The CDR3 runs to 15 residues. Trimming cost V 6 bases and J 3 bases, with 18 bases left between them. Germline CDR1 reads SGDLS; CDR2 reads YYNGEE. CDR3: CASTSGIGGKETQYF. DNA for the CDR3: TGTGCCAGCACATCGGGGATTGGGGGAAAAGAGACCCAGTACTTC.

The gene calls are TRBV4-1 and TRBJ2-5, with 8 bases matching TRBD1. J lost 2 bases, V lost 0 bases, and 2 bases had no gene match. This CDR3 has 15 residues. CDR1 and CDR2 from the germline V gene are MGHRA and YSYEKL. Here the CDR3 DNA reads TGCGCCAGCAGCCAAGATGGGGACAGGCAAGAGACCCAGTACTTC. This encodes CASSQDGDRQETQYF.

V gene TRBV18 combines with J gene TRBJ1-2; 10 bases match TRBD1. CDR1 is KGHSH, CDR2 LQKENI, per germline. The CDR3 has 16 residues. After removal of 6 bases from V and 4 bases from J, the junction contained 11 bases not matched to a gene. The CDR3 coding sequence is TGTGCCAGCTCGGGACAGGGGAAGTCGGCCGGCTATGGCTACACCTTC. Translating gives CASSGQGKSAGYGYTF.

The V gene is TRBV6-6, the J gene TRBJ2-2, with 8 bases lining up with TRBD1. This CDR3 has 14 residues. CDR1 is MNHNY and CDR2 is SVGAGI in the germline V gene (reference sequence). Trimming at V came to 6 bases and at J to 3 bases, leaving 3 bases not matched to a gene. Written as DNA, the CDR3 is TGTGCCAGCAGCGTGACAGGGGACACCGGGGAGCTGTTTTTT. This gives the protein CASSVTGDTGELFF.

This chain joins TRBV30 and TRBJ1-3; no clear D. The CDR3 runs 15 residues. The ends were cut back, 2 bases at V and 2 bases at J, with 13 bases in the middle. CDR1 is GTSNPN and CDR2 is SVGIG in the germline V gene (reference sequence). For the CDR3, the DNA is TGTGCCTGGAGTACATACCAGGATCCTGGAAACACCATATATTTT. This sequence encodes CAWSTYQDPGNTIYF.

The rearrangement links TRBV4-1 to TRBJ1-5; TRBD1 aligns across 8 bases. Trimming at V came to 0 bases and at J to 9 bases, leaving 7 bases not matched to a gene. This CDR3 has 15 residues. Germline CDR1 is MGHRA and CDR2 is YSYEKL. CDR3 bases: TGCGCCAGCAGCCAAGATGGACAGGGTGAGATGCCCCAGCATTTT. Its translation: CASSQDGQGEMPQHF.

The chain couples TRBV7-9 to TRBJ2-7, with D tentatively TRBD1 or TRBD2 (5 bases each). Germline CDR1 SEHNR, CDR2 FQNEAQ (reference sequence). The germline V and J ends were trimmed by 8 bases and 5 bases, with 16 bases remaining between them. The CDR3 has 13 amino acids. CDR3: CASWVQEANEQYF. CDR3 in DNA: TGTGCCAGCTGGGTACAGGAGGCCAACGAGCAGTACTTC.

This rearrangement joins TRBV5-1 to TRBJ2-1; the match to TRBD2 covers 7 bases. CDR1 and CDR2 (germline): SGHRS, YFSETQ. This CDR3 region has 14 residues. V lost 0 bases and J lost 7; bases outside the gene matches: 4. The CDR3 loop is CASSLVGGGNEQFF. CDR3 in DNA: TGCGCCAGCAGCTTGGTCGGGGGAGGGAATGAGCAGTTCTTC. The full variable domain, rest sourced from reference TRBV5-1 and TRBJ2-1, is KAGVTQTPRYLIKTRGQQVTLSCSPISGHRSVSWYQQTPGQGLQFLFEYFSETQRNKGNFPGRFSGRQFSNSRSEMNVSTLELGDSALYLCASSLVGGGNEQFFGPGTRLTVL.

The chain recombines TRBV13 with TRBJ2-5; no reliable D call. This CDR3 has 14 residues. V was trimmed by 6 bases and J by 5 bases, leaving 16 bases between them. Germline CDR1 reads PRHDT; CDR2 reads FYEKMQ (reference sequence). The CDR3 here is CASSPTARVETQYF. Here the CDR3 DNA reads TGTGCCAGCAGTCCCACCGCTAGGGTGGAGACCCAGTACTTC.

The V and J genes are TRBV29-1 and TRBJ1-2, with no clear D. Germline V gene lookup returns CDR1 SQVTM and CDR2 ANQGSEA. The CDR3 is made up of 12 amino acids. V was clipped by 4 bases and J by 10 bases, with 16 bases between them. The CDR3 DNA reads TGCAGCGTTGCACTGTTCCGGGGAACCTACACCTTC. This encodes CSVALFRGTYTF. The full variable domain, rest sourced from reference TRBV29-1 and TRBJ1-2, is SAVISQKPSRDICQRGTSLTIQCQVDSQVTMMFWYRQQPGQSLTLIATANQGSEATYESGFVIDKFPISRPNLTFSTLTVSNMSPEDSSIYLCSVALFRGTYTFGSGTRLTVV.

The J gene is TRBJ2-2, the V gene TRBV7-2; tentatively, D is TRBD2 (5 bases). V lost 5 bases to trimming and J lost 1 base, with 14 bases between them. CDR1 SGHTA and CDR2 FQGNSA come from the germline V gene. The CDR3 runs to 16 residues. DNA for the CDR3: TGTGCCAGCAGCCCCCAAGCGGTGTTGAACACCGGGGAGCTGTTTTTT. Protein sequence: CASSPQAVLNTGELFF.

The chain carries TRBV7-2 and TRBJ2-5; 7 positions match TRBD1. Losses at the gene ends were 6 bases for V and 1 base for J; bases not matched to a gene: 8. The CDR3 has 15 amino acids. Germline CDR1 is SGHTA and CDR2 is FQGNSA. Written as DNA, the CDR3 is TGTGCCAGCAGTCAGAGGGGGCCCACCCAAGAGACCCAGTACTTC. Protein: CASSQRGPTQETQYF.

The chain recombines TRBV19 with TRBJ2-5; 9 bases are a match to TRBD1. In germline, CDR1 is LNHDA, CDR2 SQIVND (reference sequence). The CDR3 length is 17 residues. V dropped 5 bases and J dropped 4; count of bases not matched to a gene: 14. The chain's CDR3 is CASSLVTGGMSGETQYF. The DNA of the CDR3 is TGTGCCAGTAGTCTAGTGACAGGGGGAATGTCGGGAGAGACCCAGTACTTC.

This chain connects TRBV5-1 to TRBJ2-5; D possibly matches TRBD1 or TRBD2 (6 bases each). The CDR3 extends over 12 amino acids. The V gene lost 7 bases and the J gene lost 1 base, with 8 bases spanning the gap. In germline, CDR1 is SGHRS, CDR2 YFSETQ. The CDR3: CASRGPQETQYF. In DNA, the CDR3 is TGCGCCAGCCGGGGGCCCCAAGAGACCCAGTACTTC.

The chain couples TRBV27 to TRBJ1-2; 10 nucleotides match TRBD1. The CDR3 has 15 residues. Trimming cost V 1 base and J 5 bases; bases outside gene matches: 4. CDR1 is MNHEY and CDR2 is SMNVEV in the germline V gene (reference sequence). CDR3 sequence reads: CASSLLGTGAYGYTF. CDR3 nucleotide sequence: TGTGCCAGCAGTTTATTAGGGACAGGGGCTTATGGCTACACCTTC.

This chain joins TRBV5-1 and TRBJ2-2, with unresolved D. The V and J ends lost 0 bases and 8 bases respectively, with 5 bases between them. The CDR3 loop spans 12 amino acids. CDR1 and CDR2 from the germline V gene are SGHRS and YFSETQ. The CDR3 DNA sequence: TGCGCCAGCAGCTTGGAGAGGGGGGAGCTGTTTTTT. Encoded protein: CASSLERGELFF.

V is TRBV7-8 and J is TRBJ2-7; 8 nucleotides agree with TRBD1. The CDR3 has 13 amino acids. The germline gives CDR1 SGHVS, CDR2 FQNEAQ. V dropped 4 bases and J dropped 7; count of bases not matched to a gene: 6. The CDR3 coding sequence is TGTGCCAGCAGCTCAGACAGGGGCGGGGAGCAGTACTTC. Translation gives CASSSDRGGEQYF.

The CDR3 DNA reads as TGTGCCACCAGTGATTCCCGGACTTTCACAGATACGCAGTATTTT. It encodes CATSDSRTFTDTQYF. The rearrangement joins TRBV24-1 to TRBJ2-3; D might be TRBD2 (5 bases). Germline loops: CDR1 KGHDR, CDR2 SFDVKD. Deletions cut 2 bases from V and 2 bases from J, with 10 bases between. CDR3 size: 15 residues.

The chain combines TRBV10-3 with TRBJ1-6; D remains ambiguous. The CDR3 is 12 residues long. V lost 10 bases and J 6 bases, leaving 10 bases between the germline ends. The germline V gene encodes CDR1 ENHRY and CDR2 SYGVKD. The DNA for the CDR3 is TGTGCCAGCCAGGCGATTAATTCACCCCTCCACTTT. Translated, it gives CASQAINSPLHF.

The rearrangement links TRBV12-5 to TRBJ2-2; 10 bases agree with TRBD1. CDR3 length: 15 residues. Looked up from germline, CDR1 is LGHNT and CDR2 is FRNRAP. The junction had 9 bases not matched to a gene; V was cut back by 7 bases and J by 7 bases. The chain's CDR3 is CASAPDRGQSGELFF. In DNA form, the CDR3 reads TGTGCTAGTGCCCCTGACAGGGGGCAAAGCGGGGAGCTGTTTTTT. The complete variable domain, with remaining parts taken from reference TRBV12-5 and TRBJ2-2, reads DARVTQTPRHKVTEMGQEVTMRCQPILGHNTVFWYRQTMMQGLELLAYFRNRAPLDDSGMPKDRFSAEMPDATLATLKIQPSEPRDSAVYFCASAPDRGQSGELFFGEGSRLTVL.